These T cell receptor beta chains were read from a single sample in a study of identical twins. TCRdb redid the calling of the 5' RACE reads with MiXCR, one entry per CDR3 protein. In the table there are fewer than 900,000 distinct CDR3 sequences, roughly 18% of which are singletons. This sample also appeared in a second study, on T cells expressing NK-cell markers.

Source material: PBMCs. The receptors shown here come from a woman between 18 and 29 years old in good health. Both conserved end residues are part of each CDR3. The order of the fields is D gene, V gene, J gene, clone size, CDR3 protein, CDR3 DNA. The D gene is left open where the match is weak. Size values are once, few and many counts, or a class for expanded clones, and some rows have none.

D gene: -; V gene: TRBV12-3/TRBV12-4; J gene: TRBJ2-3; clone size: few; CDR3 protein: CASSFRDLRSF; CDR3 DNA: TGTGCCAGCAGTTTCCGGGACCTTAGGTCTTTT
D gene: -; V gene: TRBV20-1; J gene: TRBJ2-7; clone size: few; CDR3 protein: CSARDRVPYEQYF; CDR3 DNA: TGCAGTGCTAGAGACAGGGTACCCTACGAGCAGTACTTC
D gene: -; V gene: TRBV30; J gene: TRBJ1-5; clone size: few; CDR3 protein: CAWSVGQPQHF; CDR3 DNA: TGTGCCTGGAGTGTAGGCCAGCCCCAGCATTTT
D gene: -; V gene: TRBV7-3; J gene: TRBJ2-7; clone size: -; CDR3 protein: CASSLIPGEGGEQYF; CDR3 DNA: TGTGCCAGCAGCTTAATACCAGGGGAAGGAGGCGAGCAGTACTTC
D gene: TRBD2; V gene: TRBV12-3/TRBV12-4; J gene: TRBJ2-1; clone size: few; CDR3 protein: CASSPSGRASNEQFF; CDR3 DNA: TGTGCCAGCAGTCCCAGCGGGAGGGCCTCCAATGAGCAGTTCTTC
D gene: TRBD2; V gene: TRBV2; J gene: TRBJ2-7; clone size: -; CDR3 protein: CASRAGTSGEQYF; CDR3 DNA: TGTGCCAGCAGGGCCGGGACTAGTGGCGAGCAGTACTTC
D gene: TRBD2; V gene: TRBV12-3/TRBV12-4; J gene: TRBJ2-1; clone size: -; CDR3 protein: CASSFYGGGHNEQFF; CDR3 DNA: TGTGCCAGCAGTTTCTACGGGGGGGGCCACAATGAGCAGTTCTTC
D gene: -; V gene: TRBV12-3/TRBV12-4; J gene: TRBJ2-3; clone size: few; CDR3 protein: CASSTPGRGTDTQYF; CDR3 DNA: TGTGCCAGCAGTACCCCGGGGCGGGGCACAGATACGCAGTATTTT
D gene: -; V gene: TRBV20-1; J gene: TRBJ1-4; clone size: -; CDR3 protein: CSARGPGSNEKLFF; CDR3 DNA: TGCAGTGCTAGAGGTCCAGGGTCTAATGAAAAACTGTTTTTT
D gene: TRBD1; V gene: TRBV29-1; J gene: TRBJ2-2; clone size: -; CDR3 protein: CSADRGAGELFF; CDR3 DNA: TGCAGCGCGGACAGGGGAGCCGGGGAGCTGTTTTTT
D gene: -; V gene: TRBV5-5; J gene: TRBJ2-5; clone size: -; CDR3 protein: CASSLAGRALSETQYF; CDR3 DNA: TGTGCCAGCAGCTTGGCCGGTCGGGCCCTATCGGAGACCCAGTACTTC
D gene: -; V gene: TRBV12-3/TRBV12-4; J gene: TRBJ2-1; clone size: few; CDR3 protein: CASSPRGRGYNEQFF; CDR3 DNA: TGTGCCAGCAGTCCCCGAGGGCGTGGGTACAATGAGCAGTTCTTC
D gene: -; V gene: TRBV7-9; J gene: TRBJ2-1; clone size: few; CDR3 protein: CASSRDEQFF; CDR3 DNA: TGTGCCAGCAGCAGGGATGAGCAGTTCTTC
D gene: -; V gene: TRBV5-1; J gene: TRBJ2-2; clone size: -; CDR3 protein: CASLEYTGELFF; CDR3 DNA: TGCGCCAGCTTAGAATACACCGGGGAGCTGTTTTTT
D gene: -; V gene: TRBV20-1; J gene: TRBJ1-1; clone size: -; CDR3 protein: CSARHPETGNTEAFF; CDR3 DNA: TGCAGTGCTCGTCATCCTGAGACAGGGAACACTGAAGCTTTCTTT
D gene: -; V gene: TRBV12-3/TRBV12-4; J gene: TRBJ2-2; clone size: -; CDR3 protein: CASTVEINTGELFF; CDR3 DNA: TGTGCCAGCACCGTTGAGATTAACACCGGGGAGCTGTTTTTT
D gene: -; V gene: TRBV5-1; J gene: TRBJ2-2; clone size: -; CDR3 protein: CASRGQLARPGELFF; CDR3 DNA: TGCGCCAGCCGCGGACAGTTGGCCCGGCCCGGGGAGCTGTTTTTT
D gene: -; V gene: TRBV6-1; J gene: TRBJ1-2; clone size: -; CDR3 protein: CASTSGMGGAQNGYTF; CDR3 DNA: TGTGCCAGCACCTCAGGGATGGGGGGGGCCCAAAATGGCTACACCTTC
D gene: -; V gene: TRBV10-2; J gene: TRBJ1-1; clone size: -; CDR3 protein: CASAYPGSEAFF; CDR3 DNA: TGCGCCAGCGCCTACCCGGGATCCGAAGCTTTCTTT
D gene: -; V gene: TRBV20-1; J gene: TRBJ2-5; clone size: few; CDR3 protein: CSARDLGQGQETQYF; CDR3 DNA: TGCAGTGCTAGAGATCTGGGGCAGGGCCAAGAGACCCAGTACTTC
D gene: TRBD2; V gene: TRBV5-6; J gene: TRBJ2-1; clone size: -; CDR3 protein: CASSRGLAGRDEQFF; CDR3 DNA: TGTGCCAGCAGCCGTGGACTAGCGGGGCGGGATGAGCAGTTCTTC
D gene: -; V gene: TRBV5-5; J gene: TRBJ2-3; clone size: few; CDR3 protein: CASSLAPRLSTDTQYF; CDR3 DNA: TGTGCCAGCAGCTTGGCCCCCAGATTGAGCACAGATACGCAGTATTTT
D gene: -; V gene: TRBV6-5; J gene: TRBJ1-3; clone size: few; CDR3 protein: CASSYLRGSGNTIYF; CDR3 DNA: TGTGCCAGCAGTTACTTGAGGGGGTCTGGAAACACCATATATTTT
D gene: TRBD1; V gene: TRBV20-1; J gene: TRBJ1-1; clone size: few; CDR3 protein: CSAFEPGGTEAFF; CDR3 DNA: TGCAGTGCCTTCGAACCAGGGGGCACTGAAGCTTTCTTT
D gene: -; V gene: TRBV12-3/TRBV12-4; J gene: TRBJ2-7; clone size: -; CDR3 protein: CASSRQGTSQYF; CDR3 DNA: TGTGCCAGCAGTAGACAGGGGACTAGTCAGTACTTC
D gene: TRBD2; V gene: TRBV20-1; J gene: TRBJ2-1; clone size: -; CDR3 protein: CSARDGRLAGPYNEQFF; CDR3 DNA: TGCAGTGCTAGAGATGGGCGACTAGCGGGTCCCTACAATGAGCAGTTCTTC
D gene: -; V gene: TRBV18; J gene: TRBJ1-2; clone size: few; CDR3 protein: CASSPDYNYGYTF; CDR3 DNA: TGTGCCAGCTCACCAGACTATAACTATGGCTACACCTTC
D gene: -; V gene: TRBV5-1; J gene: TRBJ1-2; clone size: -; CDR3 protein: CASRGLSAPANYGYTF; CDR3 DNA: TGCGCCAGCAGAGGCCTTTCGGCCCCAGCTAACTATGGCTACACCTTC
D gene: TRBD2; V gene: TRBV29-1; J gene: TRBJ2-5; clone size: few; CDR3 protein: CSVDISAGVGVWKTQYF; CDR3 DNA: TGCAGCGTTGATATCTCGGCGGGAGTGGGGGTATGGAAGACCCAGTACTTC
D gene: TRBD1; V gene: TRBV5-1; J gene: TRBJ2-7; clone size: -; CDR3 protein: CASSPWLAGGQYEQYF; CDR3 DNA: TGCGCCAGCAGCCCGTGGCTGGCAGGGGGACAGTACGAGCAGTACTTC
D gene: TRBD2; V gene: TRBV27; J gene: TRBJ2-3; clone size: few; CDR3 protein: CASSRGIGREEIDTQYF; CDR3 DNA: TGTGCCAGCAGCCGAGGTATCGGGCGGGAGGAAATAGATACGCAGTATTTT
D gene: -; V gene: TRBV7-2; J gene: TRBJ2-5; clone size: -; CDR3 protein: CASSLDGIRETQYF; CDR3 DNA: TGTGCCAGCAGCTTGGACGGCATTCGGGAGACCCAGTACTTC
D gene: -; V gene: TRBV29-1; J gene: TRBJ2-7; clone size: few; CDR3 protein: CSVTAGAGVWYF; CDR3 DNA: TGCAGCGTCACGGCGGGGGCGGGAGTGTGGTACTTC
D gene: -; V gene: TRBV7-9; J gene: TRBJ2-3; clone size: -; CDR3 protein: CASSPQTSFTQYF; CDR3 DNA: TGTGCCAGCAGCCCTCAAACTAGCTTTACGCAGTATTTT
D gene: -; V gene: TRBV5-1; J gene: TRBJ2-1; clone size: few; CDR3 protein: CASSGGGAGNEQFF; CDR3 DNA: TGCGCCAGCAGCGGGGGCGGTGCCGGCAATGAGCAGTTCTTC
D gene: -; V gene: TRBV2; J gene: TRBJ2-7; clone size: few; CDR3 protein: CASSEVTGYEQYF; CDR3 DNA: TGTGCCAGCAGTGAAGTTACAGGGTACGAGCAGTACTTC
D gene: -; V gene: TRBV2; J gene: TRBJ2-2; clone size: -; CDR3 protein: CASRPKSTGELFF; CDR3 DNA: TGTGCCAGCCGCCCGAAGAGCACCGGGGAGCTGTTTTTT
D gene: TRBD1; V gene: TRBV7-2; J gene: TRBJ2-7; clone size: -; CDR3 protein: CASSLVGTGLDEQYF; CDR3 DNA: TGTGCCAGCAGCTTAGTTGGGACAGGGTTGGACGAGCAGTACTTC
D gene: TRBD2; V gene: TRBV12-3/TRBV12-4; J gene: TRBJ2-7; clone size: -; CDR3 protein: CASKAASGSYEQYF; CDR3 DNA: TGTGCCAGCAAGGCGGCTAGCGGGTCCTACGAGCAGTACTTC
D gene: -; V gene: TRBV10-3; J gene: TRBJ1-6; clone size: few; CDR3 protein: CAISFEAGADSPLHF; CDR3 DNA: TGTGCCATCAGCTTTGAGGCAGGGGCGGATTCACCCCTCCACTTT
D gene: -; V gene: TRBV6-1; J gene: TRBJ2-7; clone size: few; CDR3 protein: CASNPWIQGGYEQYF; CDR3 DNA: TGTGCCAGCAACCCGTGGATCCAAGGGGGCTACGAGCAGTACTTC
D gene: -; V gene: TRBV6-2/TRBV6-3; J gene: TRBJ2-7; clone size: few; CDR3 protein: CASSLGHVYEQYF; CDR3 DNA: TGTGCCAGCAGTCTCGGACATGTCTACGAGCAGTACTTC
D gene: -; V gene: TRBV20-1; J gene: TRBJ2-2; clone size: few; CDR3 protein: CSGRLVSGELFF; CDR3 DNA: TGCAGTGGTAGACTAGTATCCGGGGAGCTGTTTTTT
D gene: TRBD2; V gene: TRBV12-3/TRBV12-4; J gene: TRBJ2-7; clone size: few; CDR3 protein: CASSRWGLAPYEQYF; CDR3 DNA: TGTGCCAGCAGCAGGTGGGGACTAGCCCCCTACGAGCAGTACTTC
D gene: -; V gene: TRBV6-5; J gene: TRBJ2-2; clone size: few; CDR3 protein: CASIGAGELFF; CDR3 DNA: TGTGCCAGCATCGGGGCCGGGGAGCTGTTTTTT
D gene: -; V gene: TRBV20-1; J gene: TRBJ1-3; clone size: few; CDR3 protein: CSARDSRSGNTIYF; CDR3 DNA: TGCAGTGCTAGGGACAGCCGCTCTGGAAACACCATATATTTT
D gene: TRBD1; V gene: TRBV10-3; J gene: TRBJ2-3; clone size: few; CDR3 protein: CAMKDRATDTQYF; CDR3 DNA: TGTGCCATGAAGGACAGGGCCACAGATACGCAGTATTTT
D gene: TRBD1; V gene: TRBV20-1; J gene: TRBJ1-5; clone size: few; CDR3 protein: CSATDRGGQPQHF; CDR3 DNA: TGCAGTGCGACAGACAGGGGGGGACAGCCCCAGCATTTT
D gene: -; V gene: TRBV9; J gene: TRBJ2-2; clone size: -; CDR3 protein: CASSALDAPSVTGELFF; CDR3 DNA: TGTGCCAGCAGCGCCCTCGACGCTCCGTCGGTCACCGGGGAGCTGTTTTTT
D gene: TRBD2; V gene: TRBV29-1; J gene: TRBJ2-1; clone size: medium-sized; CDR3 protein: CSVGGLAGRHNEQFF; CDR3 DNA: TGCAGCGTGGGAGGACTAGCGGGACGGCACAATGAGCAGTTCTTC
D gene: TRBD2; V gene: TRBV11-2; J gene: TRBJ2-3; clone size: few; CDR3 protein: CASSFWGIAGGVTDTQYF; CDR3 DNA: TGTGCCAGCAGTTTCTGGGGTATAGCGGGAGGGGTCACAGATACGCAGTATTTT